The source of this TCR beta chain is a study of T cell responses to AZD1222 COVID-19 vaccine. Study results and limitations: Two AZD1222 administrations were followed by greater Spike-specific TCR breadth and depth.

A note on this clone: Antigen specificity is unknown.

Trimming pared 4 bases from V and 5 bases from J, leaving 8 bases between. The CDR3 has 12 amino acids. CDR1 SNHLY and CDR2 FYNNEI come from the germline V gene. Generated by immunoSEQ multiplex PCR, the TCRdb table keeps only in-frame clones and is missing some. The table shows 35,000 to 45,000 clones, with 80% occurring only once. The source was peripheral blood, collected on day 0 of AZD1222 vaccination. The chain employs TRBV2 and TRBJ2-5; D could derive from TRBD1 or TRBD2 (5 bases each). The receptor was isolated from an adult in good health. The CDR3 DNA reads TGTGCCAGCAGTGTACGGGGCGAGACCCAGTACTTC. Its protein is CASSVRGETQYF.